The source of this TCR beta chain is a study of T cell repertoires in cytomegalovirus infection. For the study at large: CMV epitopes that were recently identified and HLA-C-restricted were used alongside well-studied HLA-B-restricted ones. Regarding the study as a whole: The cumulative frequency of public TCR beta families distinguished individuals who carried CMV together with the relevant HLA. HLA-C-restricted CMV-specific TCR beta clonotypes prevailed in the ex vivo response.

TCRdb re-called the reads through MiXCR, storing one row per CDR3 protein. This sample has 650,000 to 900,000 distinct CDR3 sequences, with about 31% found just once. The CDR3 is made up of 16 amino acids. Trimming took 4 bases from V and 2 from J; bases not matched to a gene: 11. Remarks on this clonotype: Its specificity is unknown.

The sequenced sample was cultured CD8+ T cells from PBMCs, obtained from culture after CMV antigen stimulation. This rearrangement joins TRBV7-1 to TRBJ2-7; TRBD2 matches 7 bases. TRBV7-1 is designated an ORF whose function remains uncertain. This TCR derives from a human donor in good health (CMV status not recorded). Some clones in this sample may be carry-over from other donors' samples. This CDR3 reads CASSYPGGSRPYEQYF. CDR3 nucleotides: TGTGCCAGCAGCTACCCAGGCGGGAGCCGACCCTACGAGCAGTACTTC.